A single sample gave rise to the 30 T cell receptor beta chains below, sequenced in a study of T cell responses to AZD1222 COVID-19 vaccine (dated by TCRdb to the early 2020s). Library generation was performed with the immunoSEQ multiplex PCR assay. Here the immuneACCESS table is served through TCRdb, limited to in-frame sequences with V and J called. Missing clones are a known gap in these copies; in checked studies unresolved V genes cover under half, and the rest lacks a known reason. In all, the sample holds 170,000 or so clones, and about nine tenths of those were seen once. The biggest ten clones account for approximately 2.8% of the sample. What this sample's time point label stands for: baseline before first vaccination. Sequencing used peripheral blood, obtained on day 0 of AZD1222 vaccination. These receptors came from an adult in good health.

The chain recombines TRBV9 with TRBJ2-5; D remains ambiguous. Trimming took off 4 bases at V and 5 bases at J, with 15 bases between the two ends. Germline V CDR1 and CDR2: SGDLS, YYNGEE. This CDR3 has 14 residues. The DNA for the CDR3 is TGTGCCAGCAGCCGTCTGGGCGTTCAGGAGACCCAGTACTTC. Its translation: CASSRLGVQETQYF.

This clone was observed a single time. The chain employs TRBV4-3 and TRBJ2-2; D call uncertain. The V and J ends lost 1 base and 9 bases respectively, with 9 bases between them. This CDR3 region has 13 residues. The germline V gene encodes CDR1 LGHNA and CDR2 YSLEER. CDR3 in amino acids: CASSQANRRELFF. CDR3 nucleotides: TGCGCCAGCAGCCAAGCCAACAGACGGGAGCTGTTTTTT.

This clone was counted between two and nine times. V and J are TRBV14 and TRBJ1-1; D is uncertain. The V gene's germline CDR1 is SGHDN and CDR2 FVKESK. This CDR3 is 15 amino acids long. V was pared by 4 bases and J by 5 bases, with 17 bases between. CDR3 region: CASSPDPPGWTEAFF. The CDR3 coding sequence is TGTGCCAGCAGCCCAGACCCCCCGGGGTGGACTGAAGCTTTCTTT.

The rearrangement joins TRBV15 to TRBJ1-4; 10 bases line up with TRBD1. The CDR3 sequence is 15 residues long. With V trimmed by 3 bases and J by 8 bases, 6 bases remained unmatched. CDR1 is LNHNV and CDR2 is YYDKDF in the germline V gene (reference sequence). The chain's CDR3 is CATSRGQGLDEKLFF. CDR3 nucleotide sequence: TGTGCCACCAGCAGGGGACAGGGGTTAGACGAAAAACTGTTTTTT.

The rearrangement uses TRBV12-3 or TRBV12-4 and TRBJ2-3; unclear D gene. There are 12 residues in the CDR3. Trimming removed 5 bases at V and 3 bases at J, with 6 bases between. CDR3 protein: CASSLITDTQYF. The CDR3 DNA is TGTGCCAGCAGTCTAATAACAGATACGCAGTATTTT.

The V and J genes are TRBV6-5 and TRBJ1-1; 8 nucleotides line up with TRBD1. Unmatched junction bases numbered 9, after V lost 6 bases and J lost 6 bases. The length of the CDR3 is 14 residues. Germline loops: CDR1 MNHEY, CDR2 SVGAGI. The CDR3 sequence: CASSLQGVMAEAFF. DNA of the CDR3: TGTGCCAGCAGCCTACAGGGGGTAATGGCTGAAGCTTTCTTT.

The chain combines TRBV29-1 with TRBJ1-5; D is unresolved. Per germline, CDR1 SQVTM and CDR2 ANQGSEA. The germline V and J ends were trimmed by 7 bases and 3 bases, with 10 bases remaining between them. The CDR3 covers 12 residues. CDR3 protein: CSARTDNQPQHF. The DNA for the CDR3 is TGCAGCGCCAGGACGGACAATCAGCCCCAGCATTTT.

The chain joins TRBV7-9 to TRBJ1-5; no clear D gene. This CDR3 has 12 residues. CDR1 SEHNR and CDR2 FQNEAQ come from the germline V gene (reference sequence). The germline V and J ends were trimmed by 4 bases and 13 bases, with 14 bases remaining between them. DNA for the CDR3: TGTGCCAGCAGCTCCGAGGACGGACGGCAGCATTTT. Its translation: CASSSEDGRQHF.

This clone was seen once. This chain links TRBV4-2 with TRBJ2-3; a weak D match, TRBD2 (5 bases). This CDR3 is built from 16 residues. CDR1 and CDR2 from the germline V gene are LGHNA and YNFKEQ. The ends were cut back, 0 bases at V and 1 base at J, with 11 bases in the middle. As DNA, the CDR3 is TGTGCCAGCAGCCAAGAGGGTCGGGGTGGCACAGATACGCAGTATTTT. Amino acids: CASSQEGRGGTDTQYF.

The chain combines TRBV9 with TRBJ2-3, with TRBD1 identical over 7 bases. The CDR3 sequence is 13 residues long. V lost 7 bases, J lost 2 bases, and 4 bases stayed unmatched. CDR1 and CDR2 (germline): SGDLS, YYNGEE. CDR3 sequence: CASGGQATDTQYF. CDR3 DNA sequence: TGTGCCAGCGGCGGACAGGCCACAGATACGCAGTATTTT.

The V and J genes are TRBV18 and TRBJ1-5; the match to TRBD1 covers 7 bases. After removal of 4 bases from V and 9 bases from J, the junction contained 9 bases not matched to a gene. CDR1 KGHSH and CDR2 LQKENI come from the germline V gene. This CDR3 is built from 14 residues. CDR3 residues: CASSLSRTGRPQHF. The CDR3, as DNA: TGTGCCAGCTCACTATCTCGGACAGGCCGGCCCCAGCATTTT.

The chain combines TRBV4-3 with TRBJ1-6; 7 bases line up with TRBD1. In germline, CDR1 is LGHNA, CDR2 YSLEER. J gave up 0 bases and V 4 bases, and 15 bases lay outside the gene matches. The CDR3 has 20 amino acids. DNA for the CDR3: TGCGCCAGCAGCCCCTCAACAGGGGTCCCTTCGAGCTCCTATAATTCACCCCTCCACTTT. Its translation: CASSPSTGVPSSSYNSPLHF.

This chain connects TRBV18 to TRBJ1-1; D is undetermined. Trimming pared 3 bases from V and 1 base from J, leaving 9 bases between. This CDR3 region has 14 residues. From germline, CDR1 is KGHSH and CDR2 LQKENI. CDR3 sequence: CASSPQLGNTEAFF. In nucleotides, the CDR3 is TGTGCCAGCTCACCCCAGTTAGGGAACACTGAAGCTTTCTTT.

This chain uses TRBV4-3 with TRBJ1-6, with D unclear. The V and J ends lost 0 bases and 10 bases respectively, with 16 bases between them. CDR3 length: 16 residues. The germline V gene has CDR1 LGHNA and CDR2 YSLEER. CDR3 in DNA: TGCGCCAGCAGCCAAGATCGGAACATAGGGTACTCACCCCTCCACTTT. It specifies CASSQDRNIGYSPLHF.

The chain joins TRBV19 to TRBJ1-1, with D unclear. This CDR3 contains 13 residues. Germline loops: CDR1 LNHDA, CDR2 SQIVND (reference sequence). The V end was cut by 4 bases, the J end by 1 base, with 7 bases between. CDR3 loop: CASSTVPNTEAFF. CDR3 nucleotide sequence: TGTGCCAGTAGTACCGTTCCGAACACTGAAGCTTTCTTT.

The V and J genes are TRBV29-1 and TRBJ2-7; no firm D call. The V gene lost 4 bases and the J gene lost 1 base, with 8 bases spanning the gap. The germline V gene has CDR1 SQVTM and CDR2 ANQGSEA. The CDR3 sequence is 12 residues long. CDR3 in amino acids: CSVVYASYEQYF. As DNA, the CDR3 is TGCAGCGTTGTTTATGCGTCCTACGAGCAGTACTTC.

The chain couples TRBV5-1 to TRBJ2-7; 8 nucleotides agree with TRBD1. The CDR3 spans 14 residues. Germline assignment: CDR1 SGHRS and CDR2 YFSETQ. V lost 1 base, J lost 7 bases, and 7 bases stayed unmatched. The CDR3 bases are TGCGCCAGCAGCTTGTCTGGACAGGGCGGGGAGCAGTACTTC. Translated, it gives CASSLSGQGGEQYF.

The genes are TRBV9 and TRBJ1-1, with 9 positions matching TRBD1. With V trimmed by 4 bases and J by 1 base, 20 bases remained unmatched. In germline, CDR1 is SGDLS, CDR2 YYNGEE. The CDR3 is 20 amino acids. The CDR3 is CASSRSGTGTTRGGNTEAFF. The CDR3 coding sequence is TGTGCCAGCAGCCGGTCCGGGACAGGGACGACGCGGGGTGGGAACACTGAAGCTTTCTTT.

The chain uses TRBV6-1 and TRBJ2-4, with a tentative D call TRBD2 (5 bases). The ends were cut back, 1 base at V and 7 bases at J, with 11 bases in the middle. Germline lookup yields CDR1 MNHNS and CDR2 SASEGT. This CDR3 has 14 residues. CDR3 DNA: TGTGCCAGCAGTGAAGGATGGAGGATTAACATTCAGTACTTC. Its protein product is CASSEGWRINIQYF.

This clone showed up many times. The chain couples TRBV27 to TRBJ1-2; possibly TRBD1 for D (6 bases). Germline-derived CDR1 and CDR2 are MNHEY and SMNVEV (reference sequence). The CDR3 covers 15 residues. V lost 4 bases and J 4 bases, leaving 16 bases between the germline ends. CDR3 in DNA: TGTGCCAGCAGTTACAGGGCTACCTATGGCTATGGCTACACCTTC. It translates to CASSYRATYGYGYTF.

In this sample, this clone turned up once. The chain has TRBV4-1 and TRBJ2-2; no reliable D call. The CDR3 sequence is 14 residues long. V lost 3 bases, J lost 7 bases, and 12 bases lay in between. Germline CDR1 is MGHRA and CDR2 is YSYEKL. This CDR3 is CASSHQQYSGELFF. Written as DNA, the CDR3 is TGCGCCAGCAGCCATCAACAGTATAGCGGGGAGCTGTTTTTT.

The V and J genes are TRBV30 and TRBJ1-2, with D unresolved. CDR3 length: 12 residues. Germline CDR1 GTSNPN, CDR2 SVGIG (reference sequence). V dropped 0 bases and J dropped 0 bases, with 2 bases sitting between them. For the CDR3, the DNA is TGTGCCTGGAGTGTATCTAACTATGGCTACACCTTC. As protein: CAWSVSNYGYTF.

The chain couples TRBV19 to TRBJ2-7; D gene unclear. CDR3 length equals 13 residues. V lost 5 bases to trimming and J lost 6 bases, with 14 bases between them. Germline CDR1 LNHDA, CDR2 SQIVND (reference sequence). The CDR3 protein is CASSPGPFGEQYF. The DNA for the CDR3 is TGTGCCAGTAGTCCCGGGCCCTTCGGCGAGCAGTACTTC.

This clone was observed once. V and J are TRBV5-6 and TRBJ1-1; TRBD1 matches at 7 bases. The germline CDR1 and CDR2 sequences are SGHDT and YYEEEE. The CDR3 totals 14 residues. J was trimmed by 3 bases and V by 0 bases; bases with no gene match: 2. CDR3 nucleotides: TGTGCCAGCAGCTTGGTGCAGGGGGACACTGAAGCTTTCTTT. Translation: CASSLVQGDTEAFF.

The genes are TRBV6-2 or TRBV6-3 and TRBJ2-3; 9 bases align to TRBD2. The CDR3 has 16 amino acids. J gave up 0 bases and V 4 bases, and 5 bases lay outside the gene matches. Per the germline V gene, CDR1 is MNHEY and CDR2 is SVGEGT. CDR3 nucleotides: TGTGCCAGCAGTTGGAGCGGGGGGCCAAGCACAGATACGCAGTATTTT. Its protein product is CASSWSGGPSTDTQYF.

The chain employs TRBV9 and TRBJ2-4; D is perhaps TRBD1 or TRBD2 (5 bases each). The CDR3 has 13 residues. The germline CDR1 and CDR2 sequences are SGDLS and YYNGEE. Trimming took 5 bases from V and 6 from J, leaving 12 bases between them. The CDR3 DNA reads TGTGCCAGCAGTCTCGAGGGGACAAACATTCAGTACTTC. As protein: CASSLEGTNIQYF. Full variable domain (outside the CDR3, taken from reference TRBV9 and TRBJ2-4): DSGVTQTPKHLITATGQRVTLRCSPRSGDLSVYWYQQSLDQGLQFLIQYYNGEERAKGNILERFSAQQFPDLHSELNLSSLELGDSALYFCASSLEGTNIQYFGAGTRLSVL.

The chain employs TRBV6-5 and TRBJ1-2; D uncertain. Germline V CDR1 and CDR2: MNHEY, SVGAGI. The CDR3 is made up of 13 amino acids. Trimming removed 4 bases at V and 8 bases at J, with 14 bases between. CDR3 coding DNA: TGTGCCAGCAGTTGGGAAGGAGCTAAGGGCTACACCTTC. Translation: CASSWEGAKGYTF.

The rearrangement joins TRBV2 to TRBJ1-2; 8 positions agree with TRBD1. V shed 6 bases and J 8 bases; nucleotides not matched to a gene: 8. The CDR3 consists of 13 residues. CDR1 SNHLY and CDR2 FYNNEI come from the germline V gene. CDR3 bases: TGTGCCAGCAGGAGGGACAGGAATATAGGCTACACCTTC. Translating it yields CASRRDRNIGYTF.

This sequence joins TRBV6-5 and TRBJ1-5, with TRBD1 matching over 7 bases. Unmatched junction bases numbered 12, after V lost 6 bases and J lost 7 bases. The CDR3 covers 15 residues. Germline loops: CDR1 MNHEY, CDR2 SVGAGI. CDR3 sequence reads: CASSLWAGTDQPQHF. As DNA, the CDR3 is TGTGCCAGCAGCCTCTGGGCTGGGACAGACCAGCCCCAGCATTTT.

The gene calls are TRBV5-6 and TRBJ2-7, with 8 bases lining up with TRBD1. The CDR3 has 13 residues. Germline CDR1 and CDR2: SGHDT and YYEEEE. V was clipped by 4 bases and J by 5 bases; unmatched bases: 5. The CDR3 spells CASSRDRPDEQYF. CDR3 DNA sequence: TGTGCCAGCAGCCGGGACAGGCCCGACGAGCAGTACTTC.